The rows below give T cell receptor beta chains drawn from one sample of a study of T cell repertoires in cytomegalovirus infection. These receptors lack a known antigen. MiXCR was run by TCRdb on the reads, yielding one entry per CDR3 protein. The data contain about 890,000 distinct CDR3 sequences, around 30% of them seen just once; the ten biggest clones take up roughly an eighth. The source material was cultured CD8+ T cells from PBMCs, sampled from culture after CMV antigen stimulation. These receptors were obtained from a human donor in good health (CMV status not recorded). Some clones in this sample may be carry-over from other donors' samples. Each CDR3 is given with its conserved first and last residue. The D gene is left open where the match is weak. The listing skips clone size in some rows; elsewhere it reads once, few, many or a size class.

J gene,V gene,clone size,D gene,CDR3 protein,CDR3 DNA
TRBJ1-2,TRBV9,once,NA,CASSAGQHYGYTF,TGTGCCAGCAGCGCTGGACAGCACTATGGCTACACCTTC
TRBJ2-7,TRBV20-1,NA,NA,CSAPGDVQLAYEQYF,TGCAGTGCCCCAGGGGACGTACAACTAGCCTACGAGCAGTACTTC
TRBJ2-1,TRBV6-4,NA,TRBD2,CASSDTSGRPYNEQFF,TGTGCCAGCAGTGATACTAGCGGGAGGCCGTACAATGAGCAGTTCTTC
TRBJ2-7,TRBV6-1,few,NA,CASALDEQYF,TGTGCCAGCGCCCTGGACGAGCAGTACTTC
TRBJ2-1,TRBV4-3,many,NA,CASSQDQGGYNEQFF,TGCGCCAGCAGCCAAGATCAGGGGGGCTACAATGAGCAGTTCTTC
TRBJ1-1,TRBV7-2,few,NA,CASGWGGQFTNTEAFF,TGTGCCAGCGGGTGGGGGGGCCAGTTTACGAACACTGAAGCTTTCTTT
TRBJ2-7,TRBV12-3/TRBV12-4,NA,TRBD1,CASTAPDRRPYEQYF,TGTGCCAGCACCGCCCCGGACAGGAGGCCCTACGAGCAGTACTTC
TRBJ1-1,TRBV12-3/TRBV12-4,NA,NA,CASRTSGNTEAFF,TGTGCCAGCAGAACTTCCGGAAACACTGAAGCTTTCTTT
TRBJ2-7,TRBV7-9,few,NA,CASSLKGSEQYF,TGTGCCAGCAGCTTAAAGGGAAGCGAGCAGTACTTC
TRBJ1-5,TRBV5-8,NA,TRBD1,CASSLWTGYFGNQPQHF,TGTGCCAGCAGCTTGTGGACAGGGTATTTTGGCAATCAGCCCCAGCATTTT
TRBJ2-2,TRBV6-5,once,NA,CASSFSGTPKTGELFF,TGTGCCAGCAGTTTTTCCGGGACTCCAAAAACCGGGGAGCTGTTTTTT
TRBJ2-5,TRBV2,few,TRBD1,CASSERGPGASETQYF,TGTGCCAGCAGTGAAAGGGGGCCGGGCGCTTCGGAGACCCAGTACTTC
TRBJ2-2,TRBV7-9,NA,TRBD1,CASSPGGYTGELFF,TGTGCCAGCAGCCCAGGGGGCTACACCGGGGAGCTGTTTTTT
TRBJ2-7,TRBV6-5,NA,NA,CASSYLGRSYEQYF,TGTGCCAGCAGTTATTTAGGCCGGTCCTACGAGCAGTACTTC
TRBJ1-1,TRBV6-8,few,NA,CASSLIGHGNTEAFF,TGTGCCAGCAGTTTAATCGGACACGGGAACACTGAAGCTTTCTTT
TRBJ2-2,TRBV28,NA,NA,CATSNRGGTGELFF,TGTGCCACCTCAAACAGGGGAGGAACCGGGGAGCTGTTTTTT
TRBJ2-1,TRBV6-1,NA,TRBD2,CASREAGREQFF,TGTGCCAGCAGGGAAGCGGGACGGGAGCAGTTCTTC
TRBJ2-2,TRBV6-5,NA,NA,CASSYEWTGELFF,TGTGCCAGCAGTTACGAGTGGACCGGGGAGCTGTTTTTT
TRBJ2-3,TRBV15,few,NA,CATSRVRALGTYKDTQYF,TGTGCCACCAGCAGAGTTAGAGCGTTAGGGACATACAAGGATACGCAGTATTTT
TRBJ1-5,TRBV19,NA,NA,CASSPHGREYNQPQHF,TGTGCCAGTAGCCCCCATGGCAGGGAATACAATCAGCCCCAGCATTTT
TRBJ2-1,TRBV12-3/TRBV12-4,few,TRBD2,CASRASGGSGSGGKRINNEQFF,TGTGCCAGCAGAGCCTCGGGGGGTAGCGGCAGCGGGGGTAAAAGAATAAACAATGAGCAGTTCTTC
TRBJ2-1,TRBV6-5,NA,TRBD2,CASSYSGLSGGASYNEQFF,TGTGCCAGCAGTTACTCGGGCTTAAGCGGGGGGGCTTCCTACAATGAGCAGTTCTTC
TRBJ2-1,TRBV27,few,NA,CASSFSLTGRPNNEQFF,TGTGCCAGCAGTTTTTCTTTGACAGGAAGGCCCAACAATGAGCAGTTCTTC
TRBJ1-2,TRBV7-9,many,NA,CASTPIGGLYGYTF,TGTGCCAGCACCCCAATCGGAGGGTTGTATGGCTACACCTTC
TRBJ2-7,TRBV14,NA,NA,CASSQRAPEGRDYSYEQYF,TGTGCCAGCAGCCAAAGAGCCCCTGAGGGGCGGGATTACTCCTACGAGCAGTACTTC
TRBJ1-2,TRBV15,NA,NA,CATSREAYGYTF,TGTGCCACCAGCAGAGAAGCCTATGGCTACACCTTC
TRBJ1-2,TRBV28,NA,NA,CASSLLHGSYGYTF,TGTGCCAGCAGTTTGCTGCACGGCTCCTATGGCTACACCTTC
TRBJ2-6,TRBV12-3/TRBV12-4,NA,NA,CANRDGSSGANVLTF,TGTGCCAACCGGGACGGTAGCTCTGGGGCCAACGTCCTGACTTTC
TRBJ2-7,TRBV6-1,NA,NA,CASSEEGQLYEQYF,TGTGCCAGCAGTGAAGAAGGACAGTTGTACGAGCAGTACTTC
TRBJ1-1,TRBV7-2,many,NA,CASSYWDTEAFF,TGTGCCAGCAGCTATTGGGACACTGAAGCTTTCTTT
TRBJ1-2,TRBV12-3/TRBV12-4,many,TRBD1,CASSSTGAYPQNYGYTF,TGTGCCAGCAGTTCAACAGGGGCTTACCCCCAGAACTATGGCTACACCTTC
TRBJ2-1,TRBV7-6,NA,NA,CASSLVEQVYNEQFF,TGTGCCAGCAGCTTAGTGGAACAGGTCTACAATGAGCAGTTCTTC
TRBJ1-2,TRBV29-1,NA,NA,CSVDWTARGYTF,TGCAGCGTTGACTGGACAGCAAGGGGCTACACCTTC
TRBJ2-3,TRBV7-2,many,TRBD2,CASSPRTSGAFTDTQYF,TGTGCCAGCAGCCCCCGGACTAGCGGGGCCTTCACAGATACGCAGTATTTT
TRBJ2-2,TRBV24-1,NA,NA,CATSDFDYANTGELFF,TGTGCCACCAGTGATTTCGACTACGCGAACACCGGGGAGCTGTTTTTT
TRBJ1-4,TRBV4-1,NA,NA,CASSHGKTTNEKLFF,TGCGCCAGCAGCCACGGCAAGACAACTAATGAAAAACTGTTTTTT
TRBJ2-5,TRBV7-9,many,TRBD1,CASSFRDSQQETQYF,TGTGCCAGCAGCTTCCGGGACAGCCAACAAGAGACCCAGTACTTC
TRBJ2-2,TRBV9,few,TRBD2,CASDGVAGGNTGELFF,TGTGCCAGCGACGGGGTAGCGGGGGGTAACACCGGGGAGCTGTTTTTT
TRBJ2-3,TRBV6-1,few,NA,CASSDPRKGPVLSGTDTQYF,TGTGCCAGCAGTGACCCCAGAAAAGGGCCTGTCCTATCTGGCACAGATACGCAGTATTTT
TRBJ2-1,TRBV27,few,TRBD2,CASIGSGGSSYNEQFF,TGTGCCAGCATCGGGAGCGGGGGGAGCTCCTACAATGAGCAGTTCTTC
TRBJ2-1,TRBV5-1,NA,NA,CASRQGLARIDTYNEQFF,TGCGCCAGCAGACAGGGTCTAGCGCGGATCGATACCTACAATGAGCAGTTCTTC
TRBJ2-1,TRBV6-6,NA,NA,CASTEGPNEQFF,TGTGCCAGCACCGAGGGTCCCAATGAGCAGTTCTTC
TRBJ1-2,TRBV7-8,NA,TRBD1,CASRNHLRDRGNDGYTF,TGTGCCAGCAGAAACCATCTGCGGGACAGGGGAAATGATGGCTACACCTTC
TRBJ2-2,TRBV7-9,NA,NA,CASSDMGNGELFF,TGTGCCAGCAGCGACATGGGGAACGGGGAGCTGTTTTTT
TRBJ1-6,TRBV6-5,many,NA,CATRHRSSYNSPLHF,TGTGCCACCAGGCACCGGAGCTCCTATAATTCACCCCTCCACTTT
TRBJ2-1,TRBV7-9,few,TRBD2,CASSLAASGENEQFF,TGTGCCAGCAGCTTAGCGGCTAGCGGGGAAAATGAGCAGTTCTTC
TRBJ2-1,TRBV7-9,NA,TRBD2,CASRPAGGAYNEQFF,TGTGCCAGCAGACCAGCGGGGGGCGCCTACAATGAGCAGTTCTTC